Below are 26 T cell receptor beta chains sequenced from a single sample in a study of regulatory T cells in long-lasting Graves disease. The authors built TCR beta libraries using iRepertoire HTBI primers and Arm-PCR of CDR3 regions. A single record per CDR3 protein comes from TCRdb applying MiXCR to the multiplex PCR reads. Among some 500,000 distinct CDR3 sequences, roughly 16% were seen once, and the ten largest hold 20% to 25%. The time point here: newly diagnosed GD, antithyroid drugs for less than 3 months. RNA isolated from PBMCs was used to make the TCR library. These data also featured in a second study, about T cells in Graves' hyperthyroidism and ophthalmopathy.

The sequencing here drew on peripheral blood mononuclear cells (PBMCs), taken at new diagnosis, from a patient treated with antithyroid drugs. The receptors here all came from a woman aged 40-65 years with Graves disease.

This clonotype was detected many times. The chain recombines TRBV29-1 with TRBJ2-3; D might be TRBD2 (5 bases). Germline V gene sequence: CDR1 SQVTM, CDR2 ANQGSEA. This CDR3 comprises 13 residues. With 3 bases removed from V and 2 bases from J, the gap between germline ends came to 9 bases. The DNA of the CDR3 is TGCAGCGTTGACGGAGGAACCACAGATACGCAGTATTTT. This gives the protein CSVDGGTTDTQYF.

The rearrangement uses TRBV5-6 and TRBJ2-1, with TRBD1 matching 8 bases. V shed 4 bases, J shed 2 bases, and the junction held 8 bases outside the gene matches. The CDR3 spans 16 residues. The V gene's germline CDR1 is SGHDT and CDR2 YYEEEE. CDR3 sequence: CASSPRGRGPYNEQFF. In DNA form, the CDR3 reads TGTGCCAGCAGCCCGCGGGGCAGGGGGCCCTACAATGAGCAGTTCTTC.

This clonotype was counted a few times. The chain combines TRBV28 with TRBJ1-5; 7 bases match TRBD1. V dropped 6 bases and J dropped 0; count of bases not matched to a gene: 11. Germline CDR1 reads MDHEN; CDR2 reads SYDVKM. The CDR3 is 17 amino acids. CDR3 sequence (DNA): TGTGCCAGCAGGCCGGGACAGTCCATTTATAGCAATCAGCCCCAGCATTTT. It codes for CASRPGQSIYSNQPQHF. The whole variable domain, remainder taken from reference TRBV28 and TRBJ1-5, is DVKVTQSSRYLVKRTGEKVFLECVQDMDHENMFWYRQDPGLGLRLIYFSYDVKMKEKGDIPEGYSVSREKKERFSLILESASTNQTSMYLCASRPGQSIYSNQPQHFGDGTRLSIL.

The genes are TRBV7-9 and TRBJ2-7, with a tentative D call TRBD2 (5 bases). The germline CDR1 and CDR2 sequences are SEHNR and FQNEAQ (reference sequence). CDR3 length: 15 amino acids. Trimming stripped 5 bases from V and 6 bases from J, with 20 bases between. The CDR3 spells CASSPTSGLPGEQYF. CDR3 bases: TGTGCCAGCAGCCCTACCTCTGGACTTCCGGGCGAGCAGTACTTC.

This chain's CDR3 is CASSKVWGDQETQYF. The CDR3 DNA reads TGCGCCAGCAGCAAAGTGTGGGGGGACCAAGAGACCCAGTACTTC. The chain combines TRBV5-1 with TRBJ2-5; tentatively, D is TRBD2 (6 bases). The CDR3 covers 15 residues. Germline V gives CDR1 SGHRS, CDR2 YFSETQ. V dropped 4 bases and J dropped 0 bases, with 13 bases sitting between them.

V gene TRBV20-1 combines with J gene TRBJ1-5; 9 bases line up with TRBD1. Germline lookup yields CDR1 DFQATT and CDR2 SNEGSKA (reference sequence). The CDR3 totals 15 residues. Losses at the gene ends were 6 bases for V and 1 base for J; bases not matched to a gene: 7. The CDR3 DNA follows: TGCAGTGCAAGGGACAGGGCCATAAGCAATCAGCCCCAGCATTTT. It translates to CSARDRAISNQPQHF.

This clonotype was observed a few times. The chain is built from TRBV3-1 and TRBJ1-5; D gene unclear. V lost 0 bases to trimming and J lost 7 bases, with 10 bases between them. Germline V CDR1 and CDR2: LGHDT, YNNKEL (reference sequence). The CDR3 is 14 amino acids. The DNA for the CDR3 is TGTGCCAGCAGCCAAGAAAGTCGGGGACAGCCCCAGCATTTT. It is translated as CASSQESRGQPQHF.

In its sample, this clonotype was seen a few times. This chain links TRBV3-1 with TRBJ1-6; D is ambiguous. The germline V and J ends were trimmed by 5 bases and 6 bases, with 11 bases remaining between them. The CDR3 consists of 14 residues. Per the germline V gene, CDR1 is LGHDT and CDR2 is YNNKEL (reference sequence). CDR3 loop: CASSAGRSNSPLHF. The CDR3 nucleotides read TGTGCCAGCAGCGCCGGGCGGAGTAATTCACCCCTCCACTTT.

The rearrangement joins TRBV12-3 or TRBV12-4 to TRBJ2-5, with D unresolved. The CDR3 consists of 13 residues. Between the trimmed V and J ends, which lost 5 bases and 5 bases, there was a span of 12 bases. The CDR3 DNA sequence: TGTGCCAGCAGTGCCGTGCTACGGGAGACCCAGTACTTC. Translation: CASSAVLRETQYF.

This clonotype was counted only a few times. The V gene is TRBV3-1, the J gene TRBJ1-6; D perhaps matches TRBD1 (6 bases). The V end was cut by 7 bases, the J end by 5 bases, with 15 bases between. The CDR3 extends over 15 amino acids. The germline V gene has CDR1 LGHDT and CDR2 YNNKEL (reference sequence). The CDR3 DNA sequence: TGTGCCAGCACATTGGGGGAGGGGGATAATTCACCCCTCCACTTT. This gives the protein CASTLGEGDNSPLHF.

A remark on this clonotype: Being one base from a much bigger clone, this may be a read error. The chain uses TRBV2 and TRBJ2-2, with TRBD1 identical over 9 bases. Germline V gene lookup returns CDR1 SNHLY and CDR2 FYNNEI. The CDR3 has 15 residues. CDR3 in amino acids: CASSELGTGNGELSF. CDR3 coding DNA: TGTGCCAGCAGTGAACTGGGGACAGGGAACGGGGAGCTGTCTTTT.

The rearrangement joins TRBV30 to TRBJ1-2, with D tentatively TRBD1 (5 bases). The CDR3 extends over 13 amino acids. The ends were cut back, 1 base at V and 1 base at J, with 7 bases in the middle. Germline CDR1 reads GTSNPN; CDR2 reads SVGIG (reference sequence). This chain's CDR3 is CAWSAGLNYGYTF. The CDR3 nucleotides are TGTGCCTGGAGTGCGGGACTTAACTATGGCTACACCTTC.

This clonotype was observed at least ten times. CDR3 sequence reads: CASSSGNSGANVLTF. The CDR3 DNA is TGTGCCAGCAGTTCTGGGAACTCTGGGGCCAACGTCCTGACTTTC. This chain uses TRBV28 with TRBJ2-6; D unclear. Per the germline V gene, CDR1 is MDHEN and CDR2 is SYDVKM. The CDR3 spans 15 residues. Trimming pared 4 bases from V and 0 bases from J, leaving 7 bases between.

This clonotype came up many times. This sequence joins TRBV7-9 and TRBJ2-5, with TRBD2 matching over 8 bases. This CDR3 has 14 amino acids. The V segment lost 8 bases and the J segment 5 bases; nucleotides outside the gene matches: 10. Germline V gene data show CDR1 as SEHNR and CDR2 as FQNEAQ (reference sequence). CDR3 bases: TGTGCCAGCGGTTACGGGGGGGCATCGGAGACCCAGTACTTC. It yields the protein CASGYGGASETQYF. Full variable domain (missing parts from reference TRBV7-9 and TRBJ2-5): DTGVSQNPRHKITKRGQNVTFRCDPISEHNRLYWYRQTLGQGPEFLTYFQNEAQLEKSRLLSDRFSAERPKGSFSTLEIQRTEQGDSAMYLCASGYGGASETQYFGPGTRLLVL.

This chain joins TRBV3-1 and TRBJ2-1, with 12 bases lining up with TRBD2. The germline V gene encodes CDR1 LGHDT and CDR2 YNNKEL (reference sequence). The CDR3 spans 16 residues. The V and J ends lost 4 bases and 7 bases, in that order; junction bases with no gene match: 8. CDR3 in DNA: TGTGCCAGCAGCCTTACTAGCGGGGGGCCCGGGAATGAGCAGTTCTTC. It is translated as CASSLTSGGPGNEQFF.

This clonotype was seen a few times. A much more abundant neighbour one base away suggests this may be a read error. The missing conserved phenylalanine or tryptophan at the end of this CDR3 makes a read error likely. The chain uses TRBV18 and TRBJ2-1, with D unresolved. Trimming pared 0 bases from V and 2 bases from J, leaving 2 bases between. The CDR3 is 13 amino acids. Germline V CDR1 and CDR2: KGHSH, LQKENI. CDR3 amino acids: CASSPPPYNEQFV. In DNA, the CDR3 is TGTGCCAGCTCACCACCCCCCTACAATGAGCAGTTCGTC.

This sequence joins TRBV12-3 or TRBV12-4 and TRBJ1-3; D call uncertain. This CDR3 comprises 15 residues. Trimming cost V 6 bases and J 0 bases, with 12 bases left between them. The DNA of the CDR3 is TGTGCCAGCAGCGTAGCGGCTACCTCTGGAAACACCATATATTTT. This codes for CASSVAATSGNTIYF.

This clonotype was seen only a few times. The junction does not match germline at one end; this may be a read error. The CDR3 DNA reads as TGTGCCAGCAGTTACGGGGGGCCCTATGACTACACCTTC. Amino acids: CASSYGGPYDYTF. The genes are TRBV6-9 and TRBJ1-2, with D possibly being TRBD1 (6 bases). The CDR3 contains 13 residues. Germline V lookup: CDR1 MNHGY, CDR2 SVAAGI.

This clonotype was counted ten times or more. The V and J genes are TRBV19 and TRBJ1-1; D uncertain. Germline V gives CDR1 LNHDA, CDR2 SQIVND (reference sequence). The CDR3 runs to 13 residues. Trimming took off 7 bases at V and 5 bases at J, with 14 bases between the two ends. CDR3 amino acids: CASIDGTKTEAFF. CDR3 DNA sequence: TGTGCCAGTATCGATGGCACAAAAACTGAAGCTTTCTTT. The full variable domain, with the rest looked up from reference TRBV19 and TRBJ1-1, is DGGITQSPKYLFRKEGQNVTLSCEQNLNHDAMYWYRQDPGQGLRLIYYSQIVNDFQKGDIAEGYSVSREKKESFPLTVTSAQKNPTAFYLCASIDGTKTEAFFGQGTRLTVV.

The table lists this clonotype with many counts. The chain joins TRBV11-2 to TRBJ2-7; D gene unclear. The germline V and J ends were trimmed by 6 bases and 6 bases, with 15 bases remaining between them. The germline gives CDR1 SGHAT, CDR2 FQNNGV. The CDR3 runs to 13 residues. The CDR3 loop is CASSLGYRGEQYF. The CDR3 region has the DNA TGTGCCAGCAGTTTGGGGTACCGTGGCGAGCAGTACTTC.

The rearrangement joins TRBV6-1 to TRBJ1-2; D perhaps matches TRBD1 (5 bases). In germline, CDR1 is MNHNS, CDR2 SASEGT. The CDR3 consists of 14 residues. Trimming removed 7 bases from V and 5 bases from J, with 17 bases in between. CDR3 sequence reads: CASTQEDPGYGYTF. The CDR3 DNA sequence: TGTGCCAGCACCCAAGAGGACCCAGGGTATGGCTACACCTTC.

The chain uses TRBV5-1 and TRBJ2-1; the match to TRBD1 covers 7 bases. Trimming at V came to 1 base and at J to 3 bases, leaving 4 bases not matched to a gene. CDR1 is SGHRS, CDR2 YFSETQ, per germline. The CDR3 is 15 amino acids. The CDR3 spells CASSLIGGDYNEQFF. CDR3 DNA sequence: TGCGCCAGCAGCTTGATAGGGGGCGACTACAATGAGCAGTTCTTC.

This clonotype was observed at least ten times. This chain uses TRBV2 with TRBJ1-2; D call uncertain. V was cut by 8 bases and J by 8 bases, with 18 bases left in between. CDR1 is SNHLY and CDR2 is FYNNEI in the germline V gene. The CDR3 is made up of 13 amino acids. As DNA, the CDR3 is TGTGCCAGCTACGTCACGGCAAATGGGGGCTACACCTTC. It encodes CASYVTANGGYTF.

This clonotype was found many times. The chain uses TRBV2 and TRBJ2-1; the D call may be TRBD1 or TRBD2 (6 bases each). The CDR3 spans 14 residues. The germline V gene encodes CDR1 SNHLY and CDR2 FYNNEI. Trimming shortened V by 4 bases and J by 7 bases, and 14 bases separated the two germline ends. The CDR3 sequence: CASSGRGLGNEQFF. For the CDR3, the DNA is TGTGCCAGCAGTGGGAGGGGGTTAGGGAATGAGCAGTTCTTC. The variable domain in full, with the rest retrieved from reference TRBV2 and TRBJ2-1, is EPEVTQTPSHQVTQMGQEVILRCVPISNHLYFYWYRQILGQKVEFLVSFYNNEISEKSEIFDDQFSVERPDGSNFTLKIRSTKLEDSAMYFCASSGRGLGNEQFFGPGTRLTVL.

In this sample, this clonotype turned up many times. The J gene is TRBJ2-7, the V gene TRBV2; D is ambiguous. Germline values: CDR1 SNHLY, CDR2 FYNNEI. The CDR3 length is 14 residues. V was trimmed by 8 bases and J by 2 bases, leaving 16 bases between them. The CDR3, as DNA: TGTGCCAGCGGTCCGTTACTCGGACCCTACGAGCAGTACTTC. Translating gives CASGPLLGPYEQYF.

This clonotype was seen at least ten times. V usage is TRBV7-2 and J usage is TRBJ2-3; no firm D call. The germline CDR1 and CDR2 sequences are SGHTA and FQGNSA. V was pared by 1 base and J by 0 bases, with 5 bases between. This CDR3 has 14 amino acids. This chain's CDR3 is CASSLVYSTDTQYF. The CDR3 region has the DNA TGTGCCAGCAGCTTAGTCTATAGCACAGATACGCAGTATTTT.